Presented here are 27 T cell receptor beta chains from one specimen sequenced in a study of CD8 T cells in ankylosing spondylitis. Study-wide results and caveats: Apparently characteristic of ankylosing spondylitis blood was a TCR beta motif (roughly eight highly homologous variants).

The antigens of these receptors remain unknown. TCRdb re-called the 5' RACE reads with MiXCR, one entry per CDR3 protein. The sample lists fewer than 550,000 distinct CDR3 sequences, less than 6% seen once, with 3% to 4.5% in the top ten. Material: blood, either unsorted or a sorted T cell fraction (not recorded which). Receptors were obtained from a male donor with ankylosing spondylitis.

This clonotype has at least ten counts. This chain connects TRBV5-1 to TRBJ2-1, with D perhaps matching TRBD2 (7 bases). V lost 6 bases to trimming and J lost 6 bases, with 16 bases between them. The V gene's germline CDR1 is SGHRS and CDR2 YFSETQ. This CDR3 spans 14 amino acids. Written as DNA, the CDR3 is TGCGCCAGCAAAGTGTTCGGGGGGCCCAATGAGCAGTTCTTC. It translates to CASKVFGGPNEQFF.

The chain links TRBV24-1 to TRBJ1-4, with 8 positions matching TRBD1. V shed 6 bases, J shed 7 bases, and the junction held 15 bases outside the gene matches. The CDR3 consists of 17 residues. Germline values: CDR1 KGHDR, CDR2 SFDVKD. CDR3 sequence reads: CATSIPVDRGPSEKLFF. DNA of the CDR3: TGTGCCACCAGTATACCGGTAGACAGGGGACCCTCTGAAAAACTGTTTTTT.

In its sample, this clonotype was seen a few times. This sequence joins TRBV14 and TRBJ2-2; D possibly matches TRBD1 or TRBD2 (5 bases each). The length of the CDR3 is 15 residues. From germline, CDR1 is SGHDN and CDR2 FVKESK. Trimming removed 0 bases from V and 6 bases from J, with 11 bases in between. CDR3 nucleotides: TGTGCCAGCAGCCAAGACCACGGGGCGGCCGGGGAGCTGTTTTTT. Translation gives CASSQDHGAAGELFF.

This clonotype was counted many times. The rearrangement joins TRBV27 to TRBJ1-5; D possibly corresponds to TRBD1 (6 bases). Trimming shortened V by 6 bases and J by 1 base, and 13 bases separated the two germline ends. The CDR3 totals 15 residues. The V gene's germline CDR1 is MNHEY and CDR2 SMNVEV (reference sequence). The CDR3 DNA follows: TGTGCCAGCAGGAACAGGGCTTTCAGCAATCAGCCCCAGCATTTT. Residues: CASRNRAFSNQPQHF.

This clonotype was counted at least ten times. In DNA form, the CDR3 reads TGTGCCAGCAGCCCCCGACTGCTTAACACTGAAGCTTTCTTT. Its translation: CASSPRLLNTEAFF. The chain recombines TRBV7-6 with TRBJ1-1; D is unresolved. V was trimmed by 5 bases and J by 2 bases, leaving 12 bases between them. Germline CDR1 reads SGHVS; CDR2 reads FNYEAQ. The CDR3 extends over 14 amino acids.

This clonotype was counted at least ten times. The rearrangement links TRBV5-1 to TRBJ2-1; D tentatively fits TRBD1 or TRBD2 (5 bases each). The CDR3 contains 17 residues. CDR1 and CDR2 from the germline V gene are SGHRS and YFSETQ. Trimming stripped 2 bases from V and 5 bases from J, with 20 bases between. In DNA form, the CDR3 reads TGCGCCAGCAGCTTCGAGGGGACCTGGGGACCTAACAATGAGCAGTTCTTC. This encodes CASSFEGTWGPNNEQFF.

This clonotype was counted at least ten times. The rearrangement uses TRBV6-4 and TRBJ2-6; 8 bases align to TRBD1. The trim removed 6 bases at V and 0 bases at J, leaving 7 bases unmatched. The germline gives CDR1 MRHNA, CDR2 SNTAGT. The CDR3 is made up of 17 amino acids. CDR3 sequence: CASSRDRLNSGANVLTF. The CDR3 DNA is TGTGCCAGCAGCCGGGACAGGCTAAACTCTGGGGCCAACGTCCTGACTTTC.

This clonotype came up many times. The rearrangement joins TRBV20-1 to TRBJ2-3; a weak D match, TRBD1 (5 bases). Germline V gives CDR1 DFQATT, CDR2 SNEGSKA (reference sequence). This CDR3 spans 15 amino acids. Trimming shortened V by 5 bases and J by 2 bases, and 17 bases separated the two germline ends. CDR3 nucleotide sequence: TGCAGTGCTCAGTGGACACGTGGCAACACAGATACGCAGTATTTT. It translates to CSAQWTRGNTDTQYF.

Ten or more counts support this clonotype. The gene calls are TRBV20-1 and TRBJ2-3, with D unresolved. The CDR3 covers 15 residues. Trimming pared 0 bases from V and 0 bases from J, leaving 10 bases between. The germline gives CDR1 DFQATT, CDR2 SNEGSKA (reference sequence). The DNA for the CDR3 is TGCAGTGCTAGAGATCGGCGTAGGAGCACAGATACGCAGTATTTT. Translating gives CSARDRRRSTDTQYF.

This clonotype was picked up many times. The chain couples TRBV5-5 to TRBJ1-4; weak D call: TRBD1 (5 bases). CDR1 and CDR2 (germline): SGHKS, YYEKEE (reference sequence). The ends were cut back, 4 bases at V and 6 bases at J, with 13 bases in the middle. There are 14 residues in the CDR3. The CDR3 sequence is CASSVRQGDEKLFF. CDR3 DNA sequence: TGTGCCAGCAGCGTGAGGCAAGGGGATGAAAAACTGTTTTTT.

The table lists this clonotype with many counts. CDR3 sequence reads: CASSLSSRGMNTEAFF. The CDR3 DNA reads as TGTGCCAGCAGCTTATCCTCCCGGGGCATGAACACTGAAGCTTTCTTT. The gene calls are TRBV7-9 and TRBJ1-1; D is perhaps TRBD1 (5 bases). Trimming left V 2 bases short and J 0 bases short, with 13 bases between. CDR3 length: 16 amino acids. Germline CDR1 and CDR2: SEHNR and FQNEAQ (reference sequence).

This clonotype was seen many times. DNA of the CDR3: TGCAGTGCTGTCAACTTAGCGGGAGTGGAAAATGAGCAGTTCTTC. Encoded protein: CSAVNLAGVENEQFF. The chain uses TRBV20-1 and TRBJ2-1, with 9 bases lining up with TRBD2. This CDR3 contains 15 residues. Germline CDR1 DFQATT, CDR2 SNEGSKA (reference sequence). V was clipped by 5 bases and J by 7 bases; unmatched bases: 12.

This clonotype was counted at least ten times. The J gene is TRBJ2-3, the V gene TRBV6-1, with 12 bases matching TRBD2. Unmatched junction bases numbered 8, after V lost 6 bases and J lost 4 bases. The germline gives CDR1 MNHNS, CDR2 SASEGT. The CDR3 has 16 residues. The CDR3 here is CASSSYLAGGPDTQYF. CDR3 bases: TGTGCCAGCAGCTCGTATCTAGCGGGGGGGCCAGATACGCAGTATTTT.

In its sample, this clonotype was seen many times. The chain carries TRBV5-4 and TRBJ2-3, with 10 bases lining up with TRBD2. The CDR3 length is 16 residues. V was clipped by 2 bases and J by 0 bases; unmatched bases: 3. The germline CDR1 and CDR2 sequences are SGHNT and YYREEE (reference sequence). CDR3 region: CASSFRTSGSTDTQYF. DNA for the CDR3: TGTGCCAGCAGCTTCAGGACTAGCGGTAGCACAGATACGCAGTATTTT.

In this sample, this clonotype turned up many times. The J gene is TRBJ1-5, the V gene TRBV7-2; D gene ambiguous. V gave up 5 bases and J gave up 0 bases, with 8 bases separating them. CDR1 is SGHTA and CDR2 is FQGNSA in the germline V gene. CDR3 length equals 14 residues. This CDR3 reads CASSPWSSNQPQHF. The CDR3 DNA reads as TGTGCCAGCAGCCCCTGGAGTAGCAATCAGCCCCAGCATTTT.

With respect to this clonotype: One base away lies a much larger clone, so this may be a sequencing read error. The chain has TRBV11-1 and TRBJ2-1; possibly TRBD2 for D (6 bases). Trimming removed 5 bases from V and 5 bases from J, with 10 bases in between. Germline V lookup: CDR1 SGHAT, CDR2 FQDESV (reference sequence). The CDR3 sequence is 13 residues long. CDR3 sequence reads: CASSPTRNNEQFF. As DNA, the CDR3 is TGTGCCAGCAGCCCGACTAGAAACAATGAGCAGTTCTTC.

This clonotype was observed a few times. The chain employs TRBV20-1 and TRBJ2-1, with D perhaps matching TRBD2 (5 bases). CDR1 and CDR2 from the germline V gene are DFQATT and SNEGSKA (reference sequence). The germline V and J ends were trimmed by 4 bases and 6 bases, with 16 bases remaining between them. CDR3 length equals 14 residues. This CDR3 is CSANPSLGGNEQFF. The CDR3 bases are TGCAGTGCTAACCCCAGCCTTGGAGGCAATGAGCAGTTCTTC.

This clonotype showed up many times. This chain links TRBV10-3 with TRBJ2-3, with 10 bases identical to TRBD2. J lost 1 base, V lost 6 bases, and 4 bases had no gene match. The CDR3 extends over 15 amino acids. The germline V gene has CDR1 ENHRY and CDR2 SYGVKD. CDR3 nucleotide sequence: TGTGCCATCAGCAGGACTAGCGGCCGCACAGATACGCAGTATTTT. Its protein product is CAISRTSGRTDTQYF.

The CDR3 reads CASSLAETSSYNEQFF. CDR3 bases: TGCGCCAGCAGCTTGGCAGAGACTAGCTCCTACAATGAGCAGTTCTTC. The gene calls are TRBV5-1 and TRBJ2-1; a possible D gene is TRBD2 (6 bases). Trimming stripped 0 bases from V and 0 bases from J, with 10 bases between. The V gene's germline CDR1 is SGHRS and CDR2 YFSETQ. The CDR3 runs 16 residues.

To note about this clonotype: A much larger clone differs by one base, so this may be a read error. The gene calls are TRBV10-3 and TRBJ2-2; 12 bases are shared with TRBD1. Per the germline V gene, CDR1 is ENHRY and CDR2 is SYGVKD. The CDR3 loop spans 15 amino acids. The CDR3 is CAIGDRGRRTGELYF. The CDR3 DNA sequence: TGTGCCATCGGGGACAGGGGGCGCCGAACCGGGGAGCTGTATTTT.

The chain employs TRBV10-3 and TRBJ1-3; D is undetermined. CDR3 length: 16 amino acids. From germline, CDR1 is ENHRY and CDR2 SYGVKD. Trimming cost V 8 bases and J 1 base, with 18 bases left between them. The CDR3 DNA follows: TGTGCCATCTCACCTTTGGAGCCCCAATCTGGAAACACCATATATTTT. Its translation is CAISPLEPQSGNTIYF.

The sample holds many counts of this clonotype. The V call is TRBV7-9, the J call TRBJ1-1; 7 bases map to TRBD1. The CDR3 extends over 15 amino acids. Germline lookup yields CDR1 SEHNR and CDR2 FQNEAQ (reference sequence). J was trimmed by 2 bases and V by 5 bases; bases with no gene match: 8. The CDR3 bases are TGTGCCAGCAGCCTCTGGACAGGTGATAACACTGAAGCTTTCTTT. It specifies CASSLWTGDNTEAFF.

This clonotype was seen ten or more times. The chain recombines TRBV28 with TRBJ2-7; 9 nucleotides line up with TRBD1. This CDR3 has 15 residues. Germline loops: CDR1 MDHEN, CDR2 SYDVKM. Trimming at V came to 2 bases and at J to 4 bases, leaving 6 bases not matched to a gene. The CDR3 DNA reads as TGTGCCAGCAGTTTACCGGGGGACAGGGAGTACGAGCAGTACTTC. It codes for CASSLPGDREYEQYF.

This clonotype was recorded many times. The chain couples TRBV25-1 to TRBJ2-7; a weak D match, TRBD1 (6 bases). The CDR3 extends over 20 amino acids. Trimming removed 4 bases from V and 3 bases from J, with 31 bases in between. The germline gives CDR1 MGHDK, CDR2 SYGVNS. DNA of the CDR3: TGTGCCAGCAGTGCTTATCCCCTATCGACAGGTCCAGGGGTAGGCTACGAGCAGTACTTC. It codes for CASSAYPLSTGPGVGYEQYF.

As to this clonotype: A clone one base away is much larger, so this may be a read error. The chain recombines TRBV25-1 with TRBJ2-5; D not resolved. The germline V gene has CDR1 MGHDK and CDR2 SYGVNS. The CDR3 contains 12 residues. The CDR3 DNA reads TGTGCCAGCAGTCTGGCGGCTGAGACCGAGTACTTC. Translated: CASSLAAETEYF.

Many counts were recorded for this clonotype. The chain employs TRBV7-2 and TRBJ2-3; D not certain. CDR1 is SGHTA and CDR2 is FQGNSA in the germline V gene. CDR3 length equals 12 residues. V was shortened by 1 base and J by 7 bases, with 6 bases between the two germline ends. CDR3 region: CASSLGSYTQYF. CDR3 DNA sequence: TGTGCCAGCAGCTTAGGGTCCTATACGCAGTATTTT.

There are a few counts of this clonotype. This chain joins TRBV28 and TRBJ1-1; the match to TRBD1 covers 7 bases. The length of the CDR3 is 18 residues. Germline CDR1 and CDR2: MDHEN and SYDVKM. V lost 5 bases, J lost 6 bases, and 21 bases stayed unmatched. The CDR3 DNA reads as TGTGCCAGCAGTCCGATACAGGGGAGCAGGTCGGTTTACGCTGAAGCTTTCTTT. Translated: CASSPIQGSRSVYAEAFF.